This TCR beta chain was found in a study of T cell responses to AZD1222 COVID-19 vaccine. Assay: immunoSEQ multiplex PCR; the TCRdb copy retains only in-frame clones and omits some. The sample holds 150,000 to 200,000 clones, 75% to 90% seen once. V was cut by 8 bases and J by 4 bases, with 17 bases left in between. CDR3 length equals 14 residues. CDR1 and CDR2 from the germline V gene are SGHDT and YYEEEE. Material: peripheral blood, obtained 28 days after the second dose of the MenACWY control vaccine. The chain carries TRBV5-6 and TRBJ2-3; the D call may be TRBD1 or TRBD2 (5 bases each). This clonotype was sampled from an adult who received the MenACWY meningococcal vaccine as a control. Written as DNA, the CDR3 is TGTGCCAGTACCCTTACGGGACGCGCAGATACGCAGTATTTT. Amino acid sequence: CASTLTGRADTQYF.